The 5 T cell receptor beta chains below were found in one sample sequenced in a study of tissue T cells after allogeneic stem cell transplantation. Data came from immunoSEQ multiplex PCR; TCRdb stores just in-frame clones and leaves some out. The table has over 2,000 clones, 50% to 70% seen once. The sequencing sample was made of gut tissue. These receptors all come from a female BALB/c mouse in good health. Mouse strain MHC haplotype: H2-d.

This clone appeared a single time. The junction departs from the called germline gene at one end, perhaps through a read error. Gene names refer to mouse genes. The read stops 1 residue short of the end of the CDR3; the missing end is completed from the germline J gene. This sequence joins TRBV2 and TRBJ2-7; D not resolved. Per the germline V gene, CDR1 is LGHNA and CDR2 is YSYQKL. This CDR3 spans 14 amino acids. CDR3 in amino acids: CASNQTQSSYEQYF. The sequenced part of the CDR3 DNA is TGTGCCAGCAACCAAACCCAGAGCTCCTATGAACAGTAC.

A word on this clone: The gene symbols are mouse symbols. The observed sequence ends 1 residue before the CDR3 terminus, with the missing tail filled in from the germline J gene. The chain links TRBV2 to TRBJ2-4, with 8 bases lining up with TRBD2. Germline loops: CDR1 LGHNA, CDR2 YSYQKL. There are 16 residues in the CDR3. J lost 6 bases, V lost 0 bases, and 8 bases had no gene match. The sequenced CDR3 bases are TGTGCCAGCAGCCAAGATCGCTGGGGGGCTGGGAACACCTTGTAC. This gives the protein CASSQDRWGAGNTLY. The full CDR3 protein reads CASSQDRWGAGNTLYF.

Concerning this clone itself: Genes and germline come from the mouse. The sequence runs out 1 residue before the end of the CDR3; the remainder is reconstructed from the germline J gene. The chain employs TRBV13-2 and TRBJ2-4; TRBD2 might be the D (6 bases). Germline V gene data show CDR1 as NNHNN and CDR2 as SYGAGS (reference sequence). V lost 0 bases and J 4 bases, leaving 9 bases between the germline ends. The CDR3 runs 14 residues. Partial CDR3 DNA: TGTGCCAGCGGTGATGCTCTGGGGAAAAACACCTTGTAC. It yields the protein CASGDALGKNTLY. The whole CDR3 reads CASGDALGKNTLYF.

Regarding this clone: Any gene name here is a mouse gene name. The read halts 1 residue ahead of the CDR3 end, with the missing end drawn from the germline J gene. The rearrangement links TRBV1 to TRBJ1-1, with unresolved D. The germline V gene encodes CDR1 NSQYPW and CDR2 LRSPGD (reference sequence). V lost 0 bases to trimming and J lost 1 base, with 9 bases between them. This CDR3 is built from 15 residues. The sequenced part of the CDR3 DNA is TGCACCTGCAGTGCAGATGGGGTGGGGAACACAGAAGTCTTC. Protein product: CTCSADGVGNTEVF. The full CDR3 reads CTCSADGVGNTEVFF.

Details on this clone: Genes and germline come from the mouse. The read falls 1 residue short of the CDR3 end, and the missing part is taken from the germline J gene. This chain uses TRBV1 with TRBJ1-1; D is unresolved. The CDR3 is 13 amino acids. CDR1 is NSQYPW and CDR2 is LRSPGD in the germline V gene (reference sequence). Deletions cut 0 bases from V and 3 bases from J, with 5 bases between. This CDR3 is CTCSADQDTEVFF. The sequenced part of the CDR3 DNA is TGCACCTGCAGTGCAGATCAGGACACAGAAGTCTTC.